This T cell receptor (beta chain) originates from a study of blood T cell repertoires in COVID-19. Whole-study context: Sample material is recorded as cDNA or gDNA derived from T cells, B-cell-depleted T cells, or PBMCs.

Sequencing was performed with immunoSEQ multiplex PCR; in TCRdb, only in-frame clones are kept and a portion is missing. This sample carries about 170,000 clones, 88% of them seen once, and the ten largest clones take 20% to 30%. The germline CDR1 and CDR2 sequences are SNHLY and FYNNEI. The CDR3 consists of 14 residues. With 0 bases removed from V and 9 bases from J, the gap between germline ends came to 15 bases. Sequencing input: peripheral blood. The clonotype originates from a man between 60 and 75 years old with acute or convalescent COVID-19. This rearrangement joins TRBV2 to TRBJ2-7; weak D call: TRBD2 (7 bases). The CDR3 here is CASSEAVGGGRQYF. CDR3 DNA: TGTGCCAGCAGTGAAGCGGTAGGGGGGGGTCGGCAGTACTTC.